This T cell receptor (beta chain) is drawn from a study of blood T cells in healthy people across ages. A second roughly 7 to 12 cycle PCR used barcoded and J-beta primers. Carrying 12 random nucleotides, a template-switch adaptor labeled each individual cDNA molecule. The yield of each sample was at least 2.5 million CDR3-containing paired-end reads. TCRdb reprocessed the 5' RACE reads with MiXCR, giving one entry per CDR3 protein. The table lists 1.2 million to 1.5 million distinct CDR3 sequences, 35% to 45% of them singletons. The CDR3 is made up of 13 amino acids. Losses at the gene ends were 10 bases for V and 4 bases for J; bases not matched to a gene: 8. Germline assignment: CDR1 ENHRY and CDR2 SYGVKD.

Sequencing was done on a sample of blood. V usage is TRBV10-3 and J usage is TRBJ2-7, with 9 bases aligning to TRBD1. The source of this sequence is a woman younger than 35 in good health. CDR3 loop: CATKGTGLYEQYF. DNA of the CDR3: TGTGCCACCAAGGGGACAGGGTTGTACGAGCAGTACTTC.